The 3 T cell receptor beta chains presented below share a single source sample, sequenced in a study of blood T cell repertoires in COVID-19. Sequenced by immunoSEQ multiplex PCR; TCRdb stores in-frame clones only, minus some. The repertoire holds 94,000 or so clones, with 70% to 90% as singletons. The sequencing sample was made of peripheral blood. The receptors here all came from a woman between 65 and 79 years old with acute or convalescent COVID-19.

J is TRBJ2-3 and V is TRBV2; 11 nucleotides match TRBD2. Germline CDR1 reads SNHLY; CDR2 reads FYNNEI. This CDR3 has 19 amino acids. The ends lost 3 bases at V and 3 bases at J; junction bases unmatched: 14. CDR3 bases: TGTGCCAGCAGTGACGGTGGGCCAGTAGCGGGAGGGGAAACAGATACGCAGTATTTT. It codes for CASSDGGPVAGGETDTQYF.

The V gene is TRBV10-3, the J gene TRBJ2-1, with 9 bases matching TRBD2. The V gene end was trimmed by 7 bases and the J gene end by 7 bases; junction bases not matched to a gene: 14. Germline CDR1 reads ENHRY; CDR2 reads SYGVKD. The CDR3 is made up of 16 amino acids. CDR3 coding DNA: TGTGCCATCACCGGGAAAGCGGGGGGCTCCCATAATGAGCAGTTCTTC. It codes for CAITGKAGGSHNEQFF.

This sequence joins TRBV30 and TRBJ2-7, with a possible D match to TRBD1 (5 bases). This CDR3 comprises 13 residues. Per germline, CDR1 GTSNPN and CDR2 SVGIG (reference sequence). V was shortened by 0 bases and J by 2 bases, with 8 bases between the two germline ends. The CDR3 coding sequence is TGTGCCTGGAGTGTACAACAGGCCTACGAGCAGTACTTC. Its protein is CAWSVQQAYEQYF.